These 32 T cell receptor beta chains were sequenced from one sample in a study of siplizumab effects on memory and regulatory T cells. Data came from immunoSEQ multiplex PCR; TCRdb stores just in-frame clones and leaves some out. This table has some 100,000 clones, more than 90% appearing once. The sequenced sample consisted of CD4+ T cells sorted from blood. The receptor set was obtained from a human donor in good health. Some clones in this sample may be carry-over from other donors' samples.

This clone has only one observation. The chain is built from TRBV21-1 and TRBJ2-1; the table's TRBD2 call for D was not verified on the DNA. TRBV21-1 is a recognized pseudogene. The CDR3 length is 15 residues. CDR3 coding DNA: TGTGCCAGCAGCAAAGAGCGACGACTAGACAATGAGCAGTTCTTC. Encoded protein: CASSKERRLDNEQFF.

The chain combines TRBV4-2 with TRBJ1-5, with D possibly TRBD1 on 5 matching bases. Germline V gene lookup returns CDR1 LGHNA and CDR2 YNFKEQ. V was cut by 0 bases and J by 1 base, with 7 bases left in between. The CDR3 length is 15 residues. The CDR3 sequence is CASSQDRDSNQPQHF. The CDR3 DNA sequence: TGTGCCAGCAGCCAAGACAGGGACAGCAATCAGCCCCAGCATTTT.

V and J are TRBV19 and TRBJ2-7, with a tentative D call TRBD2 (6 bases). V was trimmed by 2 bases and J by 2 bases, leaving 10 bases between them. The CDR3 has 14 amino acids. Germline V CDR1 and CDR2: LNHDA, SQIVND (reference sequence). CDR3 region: CASSIMGGTYEQYF. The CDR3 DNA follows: TGTGCCAGTAGTATAATGGGGGGAACCTACGAGCAGTACTTC.

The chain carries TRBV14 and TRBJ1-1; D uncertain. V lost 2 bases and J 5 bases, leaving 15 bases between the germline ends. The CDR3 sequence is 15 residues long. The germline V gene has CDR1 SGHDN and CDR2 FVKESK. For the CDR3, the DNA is TGTGCCAGCAGCCAACCCGGCCCCCGGCGGACTGAAGCTTTCTTT. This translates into CASSQPGPRRTEAFF.

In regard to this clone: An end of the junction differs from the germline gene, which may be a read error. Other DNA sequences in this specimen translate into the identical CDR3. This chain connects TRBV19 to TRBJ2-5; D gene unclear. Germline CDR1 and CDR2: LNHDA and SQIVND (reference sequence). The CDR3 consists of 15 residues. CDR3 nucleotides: TGTGCCAGTAGTATTGGGTCAGGTTCGGCGGAGACTCAGTACTTC. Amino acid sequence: CASSIGSGSAETQYF.

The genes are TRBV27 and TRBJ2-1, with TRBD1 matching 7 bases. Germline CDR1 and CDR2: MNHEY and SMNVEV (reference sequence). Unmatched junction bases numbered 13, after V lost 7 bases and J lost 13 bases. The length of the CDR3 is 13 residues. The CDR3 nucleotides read TGTGCCAGCAAGGAGACAGGGTCCATAACACAGTTCTTC. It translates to CASKETGSITQFF.

In DNA, the CDR3 is TGTGCCAGCTCACCACGATTAGCGGGAGTTGGGAATGAGCAGTTCTTC. Protein product: CASSPRLAGVGNEQFF. The chain employs TRBV18 and TRBJ2-1, with TRBD2 identical over 9 bases. The CDR3 is made up of 16 amino acids. Germline loops: CDR1 KGHSH, CDR2 LQKENI. V gave up 1 base and J gave up 7 bases; unmatched junction bases: 8.

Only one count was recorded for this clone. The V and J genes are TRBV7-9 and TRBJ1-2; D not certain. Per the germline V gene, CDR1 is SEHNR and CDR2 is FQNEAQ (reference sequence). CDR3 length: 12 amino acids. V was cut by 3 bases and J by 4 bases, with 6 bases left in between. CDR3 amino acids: CASSFSFYGYTF. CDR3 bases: TGTGCCAGCAGCTTCAGTTTCTATGGCTACACCTTC.

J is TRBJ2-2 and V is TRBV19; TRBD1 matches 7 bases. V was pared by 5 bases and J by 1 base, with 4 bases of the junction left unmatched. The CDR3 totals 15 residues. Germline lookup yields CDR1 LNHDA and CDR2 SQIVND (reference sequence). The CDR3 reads CASSSRQGNTGELFF. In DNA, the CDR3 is TGTGCCAGTAGTTCTAGACAGGGGAACACCGGGGAGCTGTTTTTT.

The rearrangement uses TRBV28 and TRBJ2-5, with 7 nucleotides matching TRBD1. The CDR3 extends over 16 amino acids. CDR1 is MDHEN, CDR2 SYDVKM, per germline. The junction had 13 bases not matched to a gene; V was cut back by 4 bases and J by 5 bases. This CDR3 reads CASSSHLYRGGETQYF. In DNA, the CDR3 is TGTGCCAGCAGTTCCCATCTTTACAGGGGTGGGGAGACCCAGTACTTC. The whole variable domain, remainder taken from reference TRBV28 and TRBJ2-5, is DVKVTQSSRYLVKRTGEKVFLECVQDMDHENMFWYRQDPGLGLRLIYFSYDVKMKEKGDIPEGYSVSREKKERFSLILESASTNQTSMYLCASSSHLYRGGETQYFGPGTRLLVL.

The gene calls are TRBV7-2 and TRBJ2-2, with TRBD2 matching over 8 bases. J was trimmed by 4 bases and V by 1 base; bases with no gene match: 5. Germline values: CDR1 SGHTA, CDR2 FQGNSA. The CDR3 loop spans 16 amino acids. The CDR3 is CASSLVPAGVTGELFF. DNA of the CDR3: TGTGCCAGCAGCTTAGTACCAGCGGGAGTCACCGGGGAGCTGTTTTTT.

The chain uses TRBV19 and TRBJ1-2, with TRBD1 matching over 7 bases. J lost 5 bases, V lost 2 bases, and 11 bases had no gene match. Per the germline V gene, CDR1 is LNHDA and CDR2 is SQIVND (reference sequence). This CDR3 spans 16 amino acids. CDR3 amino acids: CASSIRRAGGQYGYTF. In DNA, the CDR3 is TGTGCCAGTAGTATACGTCGGGCAGGGGGACAGTATGGCTACACCTTC.

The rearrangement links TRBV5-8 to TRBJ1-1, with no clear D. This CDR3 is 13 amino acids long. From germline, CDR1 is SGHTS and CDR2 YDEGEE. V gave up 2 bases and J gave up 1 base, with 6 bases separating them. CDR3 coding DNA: TGTGCCAGCAGCTTTAATAAGAACACTGAAGCTTTCTTT. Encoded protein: CASSFNKNTEAFF. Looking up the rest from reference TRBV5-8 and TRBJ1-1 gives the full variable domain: EAGVTQSPTHLIKTRGQQATLRCSPISGHTSVYWYQQALGLGLQFLLWYDEGEERNRGNFPPRFSGRQFPNYSSELNVNALELEDSALYLCASSFNKNTEAFFGQGTRLTVV.

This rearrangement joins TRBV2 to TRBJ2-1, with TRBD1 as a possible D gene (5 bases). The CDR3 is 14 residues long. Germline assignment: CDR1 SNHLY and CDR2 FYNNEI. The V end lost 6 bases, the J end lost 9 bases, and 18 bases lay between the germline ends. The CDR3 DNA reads TGTGCCAGCAGCATTAACTCAGGGTCCCCTGAGCAGTTCTTC. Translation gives CASSINSGSPEQFF.

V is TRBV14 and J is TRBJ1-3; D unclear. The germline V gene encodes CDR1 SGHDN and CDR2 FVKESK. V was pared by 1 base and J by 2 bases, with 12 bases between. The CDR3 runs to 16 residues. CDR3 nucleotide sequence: TGTGCCAGCAGCCAAGCGGGATCATGGCCTGGAAACACCATATATTTT. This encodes CASSQAGSWPGNTIYF.

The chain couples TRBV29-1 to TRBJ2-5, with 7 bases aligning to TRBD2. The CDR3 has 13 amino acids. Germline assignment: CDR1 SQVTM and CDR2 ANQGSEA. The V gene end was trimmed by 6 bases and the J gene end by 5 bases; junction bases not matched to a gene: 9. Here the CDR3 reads CSVLLGGFETQYF. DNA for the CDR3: TGCAGCGTCCTCTTGGGGGGGTTCGAGACCCAGTACTTC.

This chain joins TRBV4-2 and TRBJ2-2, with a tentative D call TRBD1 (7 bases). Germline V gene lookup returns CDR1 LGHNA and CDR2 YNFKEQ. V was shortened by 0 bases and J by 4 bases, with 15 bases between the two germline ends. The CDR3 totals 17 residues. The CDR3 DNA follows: TGTGCCAGCAGCCAAGAAGCCAGGGGGGCGACCACCGGGGAGCTGTTTTTT. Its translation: CASSQEARGATTGELFF.

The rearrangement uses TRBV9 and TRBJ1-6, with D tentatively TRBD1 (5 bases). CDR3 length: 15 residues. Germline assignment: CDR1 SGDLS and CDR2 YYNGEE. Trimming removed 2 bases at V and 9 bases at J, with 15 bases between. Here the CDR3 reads CASSVGVLVGSPLHF. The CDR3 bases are TGTGCCAGCAGCGTGGGGGTTTTGGTAGGTTCACCCCTCCACTTT. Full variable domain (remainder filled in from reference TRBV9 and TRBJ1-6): DSGVTQTPKHLITATGQRVTLRCSPRSGDLSVYWYQQSLDQGLQFLIQYYNGEERAKGNILERFSAQQFPDLHSELNLSSLELGDSALYFCASSVGVLVGSPLHFGNGTRLTVT.

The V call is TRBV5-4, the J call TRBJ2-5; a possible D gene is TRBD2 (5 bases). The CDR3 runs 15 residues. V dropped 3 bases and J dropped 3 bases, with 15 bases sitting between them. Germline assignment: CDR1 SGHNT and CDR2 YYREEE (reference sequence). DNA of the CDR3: TGTGCCAGCAGCTCCCCGGGAAGGGTGAAAGAGACCCAGTACTTC. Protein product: CASSSPGRVKETQYF.

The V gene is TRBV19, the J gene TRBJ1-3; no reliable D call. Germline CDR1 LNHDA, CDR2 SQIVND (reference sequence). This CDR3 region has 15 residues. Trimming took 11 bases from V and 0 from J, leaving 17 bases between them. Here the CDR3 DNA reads TGTGCCTCCCACGAGATGGCTACCTCTGGAAACACCATATATTTT. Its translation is CASHEMATSGNTIYF.

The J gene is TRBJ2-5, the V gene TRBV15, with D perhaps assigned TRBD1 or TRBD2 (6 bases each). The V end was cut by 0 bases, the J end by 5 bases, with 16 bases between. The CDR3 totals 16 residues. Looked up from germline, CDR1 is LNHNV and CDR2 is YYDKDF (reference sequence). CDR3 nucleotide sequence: TGTGCCACCAGCAGAGACCCTATAACAGGGAGGGAGACCCAGTACTTC. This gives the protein CATSRDPITGRETQYF.

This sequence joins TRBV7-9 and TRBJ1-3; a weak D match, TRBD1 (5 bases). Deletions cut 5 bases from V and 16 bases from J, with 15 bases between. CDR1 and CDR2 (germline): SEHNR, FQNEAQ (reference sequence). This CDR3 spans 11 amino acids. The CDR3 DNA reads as TGTGCCAGCAGCCGCATAGGGACCTTCTATTTT. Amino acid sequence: CASSRIGTFYF.

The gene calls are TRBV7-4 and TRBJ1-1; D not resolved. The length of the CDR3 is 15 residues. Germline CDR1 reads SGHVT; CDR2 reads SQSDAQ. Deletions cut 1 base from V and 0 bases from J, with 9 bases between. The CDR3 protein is CASSLEGDMNTEAFF. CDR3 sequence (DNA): TGTGCCAGCAGCTTAGAAGGAGACATGAACACTGAAGCTTTCTTT.

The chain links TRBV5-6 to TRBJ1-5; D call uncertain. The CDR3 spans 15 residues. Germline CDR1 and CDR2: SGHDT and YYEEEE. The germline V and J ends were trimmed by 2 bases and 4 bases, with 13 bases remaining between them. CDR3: CASSLGQQTNQPQHF. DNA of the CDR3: TGTGCCAGCAGCTTAGGGCAGCAAACAAATCAGCCCCAGCATTTT.

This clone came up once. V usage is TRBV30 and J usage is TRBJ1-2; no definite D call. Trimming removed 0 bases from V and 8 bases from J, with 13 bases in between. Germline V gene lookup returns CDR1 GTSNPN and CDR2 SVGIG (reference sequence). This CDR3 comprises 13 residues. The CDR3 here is CAWSVTRQAGYTF. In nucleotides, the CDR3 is TGTGCCTGGAGTGTCACAAGGCAAGCCGGCTACACCTTC. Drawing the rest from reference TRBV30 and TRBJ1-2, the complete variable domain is SQTIHQWPATLVQPVGSPLSLECTVEGTSNPNLYWYRQAAGRGLQLLFYSVGIGQISSEVPQNLSASRPQDRQFILSSKKLLLSDSGFYLCAWSVTRQAGYTFGSGTRLTVV.

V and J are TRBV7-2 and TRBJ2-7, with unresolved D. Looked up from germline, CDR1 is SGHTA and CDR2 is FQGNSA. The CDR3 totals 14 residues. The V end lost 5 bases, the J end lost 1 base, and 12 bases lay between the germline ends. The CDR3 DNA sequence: TGTGCCAGCAGCCTTCCAGGCAGTTCCTACGAGCAGTACTTC. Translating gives CASSLPGSSYEQYF.

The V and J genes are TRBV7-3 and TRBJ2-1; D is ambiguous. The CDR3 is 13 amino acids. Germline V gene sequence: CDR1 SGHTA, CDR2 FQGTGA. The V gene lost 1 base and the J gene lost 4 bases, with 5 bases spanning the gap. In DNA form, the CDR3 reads TGTGCCAGCAGCTTAAACGGGTACAATGAGCAGTTCTTC. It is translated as CASSLNGYNEQFF.

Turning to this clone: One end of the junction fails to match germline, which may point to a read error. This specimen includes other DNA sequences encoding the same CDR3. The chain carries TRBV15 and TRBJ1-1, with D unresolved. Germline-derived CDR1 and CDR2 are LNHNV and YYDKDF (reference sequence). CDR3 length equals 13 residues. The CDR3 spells CATSRDRDTEAFF. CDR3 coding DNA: TGTGCCACCAGTAGAGATCGGGACACTGAAGCTTTCTTT.

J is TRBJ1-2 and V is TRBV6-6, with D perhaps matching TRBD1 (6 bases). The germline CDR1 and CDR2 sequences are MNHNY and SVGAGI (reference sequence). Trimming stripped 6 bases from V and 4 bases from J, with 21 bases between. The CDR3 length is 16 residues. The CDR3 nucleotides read TGTGCCAGCAGGACGAACAGGGAACCTAAAACCTATGGCTACACCTTC. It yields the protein CASRTNREPKTYGYTF.

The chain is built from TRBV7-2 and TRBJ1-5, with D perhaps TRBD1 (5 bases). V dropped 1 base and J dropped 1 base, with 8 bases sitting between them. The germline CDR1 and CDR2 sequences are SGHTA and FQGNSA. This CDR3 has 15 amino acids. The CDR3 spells CASSLVGGSNQPQHF. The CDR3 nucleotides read TGTGCCAGCAGCTTAGTGGGGGGGAGCAATCAGCCCCAGCATTTT.

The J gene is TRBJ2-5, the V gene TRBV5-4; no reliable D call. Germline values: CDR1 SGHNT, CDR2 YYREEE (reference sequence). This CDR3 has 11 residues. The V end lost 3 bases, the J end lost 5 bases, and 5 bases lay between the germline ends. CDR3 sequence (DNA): TGTGCCAGCAGCTCCAGGGAGACCCAGTACTTC. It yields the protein CASSSRETQYF. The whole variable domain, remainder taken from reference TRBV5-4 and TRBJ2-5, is ETGVTQSPTHLIKTRGQQVTLRCSSQSGHNTVSWYQQALGQGPQFIFQYYREEENGRGNFPPRFSGLQFPNYSSELNVNALELDDSALYLCASSSRETQYFGPGTRLLVL.

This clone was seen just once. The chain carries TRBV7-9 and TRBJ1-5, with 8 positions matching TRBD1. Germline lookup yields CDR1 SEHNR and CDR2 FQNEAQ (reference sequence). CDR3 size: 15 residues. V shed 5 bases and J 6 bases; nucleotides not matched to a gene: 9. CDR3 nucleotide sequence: TGTGCCAGCAGCCCCGGGACAGGACGGCCTCAGCCCCAGCATTTT. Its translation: CASSPGTGRPQPQHF. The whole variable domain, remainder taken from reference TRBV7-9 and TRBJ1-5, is DTGVSQNPRHKITKRGQNVTFRCDPISEHNRLYWYRQTLGQGPEFLTYFQNEAQLEKSRLLSDRFSAERPKGSFSTLEIQRTEQGDSAMYLCASSPGTGRPQPQHFGDGTRLSIL.